These 10 T cell receptor beta chains were all obtained from the same sample, sequenced in a study of T-cell reconstitution after alpha-beta-depleted transplantation in children. Preparation of the TCRbeta library involved a method that used unique molecular identifiers. TCRdb processed the PCR reads anew with MiXCR; each CDR3 protein has one entry. The data contain about 460,000 distinct CDR3 sequences, 10% of them singletons. This specimen was PBMCs, taken before TCRalphabeta/CD19-depleted stem cell transplant. These receptors all come from a child between 2 and 9 years old with inherited bone marrow failure, due to receive a stem cell transplant.

This clonotype was seen ten or more times. This rearrangement joins TRBV29-1 to TRBJ2-1, with D perhaps matching TRBD2 (7 bases). The V and J ends lost 4 bases and 5 bases respectively, with 15 bases between them. The CDR3 covers 14 residues. Germline-derived CDR1 and CDR2 are SQVTM and ANQGSEA. CDR3 in DNA: TGCAGCGTTGGGGGGAGGGGGAAGGACAATGAGCAGTTCTTC. This gives the protein CSVGGRGKDNEQFF.

This clonotype was observed at least ten times. The chain couples TRBV15 to TRBJ2-2; TRBD2 agrees at 7 bases. This CDR3 has 16 amino acids. Trimming took 0 bases from V and 5 from J; bases not matched to a gene: 6. Germline loops: CDR1 LNHNV, CDR2 YYDKDF (reference sequence). CDR3 region: CATSREVLARTGELFF. The CDR3 DNA sequence: TGTGCCACCAGCAGAGAGGTACTAGCGAGGACCGGGGAGCTGTTTTTT.

This clonotype was detected ten times or more. The V call is TRBV5-5, the J call TRBJ2-7; D might be TRBD2 (6 bases). Germline V gene data show CDR1 as SGHKS and CDR2 as YYEKEE (reference sequence). The CDR3 covers 14 residues. Trimming stripped 4 bases from V and 4 bases from J, with 15 bases between. This CDR3 reads CASSTAGRTYEQYF. The CDR3 DNA is TGTGCCAGCAGCACCGCAGGGAGGACATACGAGCAGTACTTC.

At least ten counts were recorded for this clonotype. The chain joins TRBV20-1 to TRBJ2-3; the D gene is possibly TRBD1 (5 bases). The CDR3 runs 13 residues. The V gene's germline CDR1 is DFQATT and CDR2 SNEGSKA (reference sequence). The V gene lost 4 bases and the J gene lost 2 bases, with 10 bases spanning the gap. Here the CDR3 reads CSATWTITDTQYF. CDR3 coding DNA: TGCAGTGCTACCTGGACAATCACAGATACGCAGTATTTT.

CDR3 bases: TGCGCCAGCAGCGAGGGGACAGGGGGCACTGAAGCTTTCTTT. Amino acid sequence: CASSEGTGGTEAFF. J is TRBJ1-1 and V is TRBV5-1; 11 nucleotides match TRBD1. The CDR3 length is 14 residues. V shed 4 bases, J shed 4 bases, and the junction held 3 bases outside the gene matches. The germline V gene encodes CDR1 SGHRS and CDR2 YFSETQ.

This clonotype was seen only a few times. The chain carries TRBV10-2 and TRBJ2-7, with 9 bases matching TRBD2. Germline V gives CDR1 WSHSY, CDR2 SAAADI. CDR3 length equals 17 residues. J lost 2 bases, V lost 5 bases, and 13 bases had no gene match. The CDR3 DNA reads TGCGCCAGCAGTCGGGGGGCTAGCGGGACGGGGGCCTACGAGCAGTACTTC. It codes for CASSRGASGTGAYEQYF.

The chain has TRBV23-1 and TRBJ2-3; D possibly uses TRBD1 or TRBD2 (5 bases each). TRBV23-1 is annotated as an ORF whose role is uncertain. The CDR3 is made up of 16 amino acids. V lost 4 bases to trimming and J lost 1 base, with 15 bases between them. CDR3 loop: CASSPITRGGTDTQYF. The DNA of the CDR3 is TGCGCCAGCAGTCCGATAACTAGGGGAGGCACAGATACGCAGTATTTT.

In this sample, this clonotype turned up many times. The chain recombines TRBV7-2 with TRBJ1-6, with D perhaps matching TRBD1 (6 bases). The CDR3 runs to 16 residues. Germline V lookup: CDR1 SGHTA, CDR2 FQGNSA. Trimming removed 2 bases from V and 8 bases from J, with 16 bases in between. The CDR3 sequence: CASSLNPWAGDSPLHF. For the CDR3, the DNA is TGTGCCAGCAGCTTAAATCCGTGGGCAGGGGATTCACCCCTCCACTTT. Full variable domain (rest looked up from reference TRBV7-2 and TRBJ1-6): GAGVSQSPSNKVTEKGKDVELRCDPISGHTALYWYRQSLGQGLEFLIYFQGNSAPDKSGLPSDRFSAERTGGSVSTLTIQRTQQEDSAVYLCASSLNPWAGDSPLHFGNGTRLTVT.

This clonotype was seen a few times. The chain has TRBV18 and TRBJ1-2; 10 positions match TRBD1. With V trimmed by 3 bases and J by 7 bases, 8 bases remained unmatched. The CDR3 extends over 15 amino acids. The germline V gene has CDR1 KGHSH and CDR2 LQKENI. The CDR3 DNA sequence: TGTGCCAGCTCACCCCCGGGACAGGGGTTCGGTGGCTACACCTTC. Translation gives CASSPPGQGFGGYTF.

This clonotype appeared many times. The chain recombines TRBV3-1 with TRBJ2-2; 13 bases align to TRBD2. The CDR3 has 17 residues. V was clipped by 1 base and J by 2 bases; unmatched bases: 1. Germline V CDR1 and CDR2: LGHDT, YNNKEL (reference sequence). The CDR3 protein is CASSQGLAGGNTGELFF. The CDR3 region has the DNA TGTGCCAGCAGCCAAGGACTAGCGGGAGGAAACACCGGGGAGCTGTTTTTT.